These T cell receptor beta chains were read from a single sample in a study of T cells in localized non-small cell lung cancer. The assay was immunoSEQ multiplex PCR, and TCRdb's table has in-frame clones only and misses some. The data hold tens of thousands of clones, with 80% to 90% observed a single time. This specimen was peripheral blood, taken before any cancer treatment. These receptors all stem from a female donor over 55 with stage I lung adenocarcinoma. CDR3s include the opening cysteine and the closing phenylalanine or tryptophan.

V	J	CDR3
TRBV5-4	TRBJ2-5	CASSLRAGSLQETQYF
TRBV7-8	TRBJ2-2	CASSLVAIGGAGGPTGELFF
TRBV15	TRBJ2-7	CATSRRGNRASSYEQYF
TRBV5-4	TRBJ2-7	CASSPRASGPYEQYF
TRBV11-2	TRBJ2-5	CASSPRERKETQYF
TRBV6-5	TRBJ1-1	CASSPRASNTEAFF
TRBV7-3	TRBJ2-7	CASSLESGLQGEQYF
TRBV5-4	TRBJ2-1	CASSLQTGLAGGQFF
TRBV5-1	TRBJ1-2	CASSPGTLYGYTF
TRBV19	TRBJ2-1	CASSPGQGNHEQFF
TRBV6-5	TRBJ2-3	CASSYQRGPKPDTQYF
TRBV2	TRBJ2-7	CASRTPTVISYEQYF
TRBV5-1	TRBJ2-2	CASSPRLAGGTGELFF
TRBV9	TRBJ1-1	CASSVTPGGNTEAFF
TRBV6-6	TRBJ1-2	CASSSTGQAYGYTF
TRBV29-1	TRBJ2-6	CSVGTSGANVLTF
TRBV18	TRBJ1-1	CASSSDRWTEAFF
TRBV7-9	TRBJ2-5	CASSLWSSGSQETQYF
TRBV27	TRBJ2-7	CASSVGPQSGQYF
TRBV27	TRBJ2-1	CASSPTTRVRSYNEQFF
TRBV6-1	TRBJ2-7	CATSSYEQYF
TRBV5-4	TRBJ2-1	CASSLRLVAGGHNNEQFF
TRBV25-1	TRBJ2-2	CASTRAGVHGELFF
TRBV5-8	TRBJ2-5	CASSPEGLAQETQYF
TRBV29-1	TRBJ2-7	CSVDNGLPNSYEQYF
TRBV4-1	TRBJ2-3	CASSQPGTSGGPSTDTQYF
TRBV27	TRBJ1-1	CASSSRHDGRSTEAFF
TRBV7-8	TRBJ1-5	CASSASSGTGSRNYQPQHF
TRBV6-1	TRBJ1-4	CASSLTGSTNEKLFF
TRBV27	TRBJ2-1	CASSYQGTSGRAGNEQFF
TRBV28	TRBJ1-3	CASSFRRGTSGNTIYF
TRBV5-8	TRBJ2-5	CASSLDGERETQYF
TRBV7-3	TRBJ2-3	CASSLNGGIGTDTQYF
TRBV29-1	TRBJ2-7	CSVGAGSSYEQYF
TRBV5-4	TRBJ1-1	CASSLASGGAEAFF
TRBV18	TRBJ1-6	CASSLNRGESPLHF
TRBV7-6	TRBJ2-7	CASSLAPGRWNEQYF
TRBV5-1	TRBJ2-7	CASSLDGSVYEQYF
TRBV5-4	TRBJ2-5	CASSSEGPRETQYF
TRBV19	TRBJ2-7	CASSGRGEGSYEQYF
TRBV2	TRBJ2-7	CASSASSASSYEQYF
TRBV7-2	TRBJ2-3	CASSLLPSGRPDTQYF
TRBV18	TRBJ1-1	CASSSGQLEAFF
TRBV5-1	TRBJ2-5	CASSYSGSAGETQYF
TRBV10-2	TRBJ2-7	CASSEWGSGSYEQYF
TRBV5-4	TRBJ2-1	CASSLGVEMGKGFYEQFF
TRBV7-9	TRBJ2-1	CASSLDRAGGYNEQFF
TRBV7-3	TRBJ2-2	CASSWEPGQGYTGELFF
TRBV18	TRBJ1-1	CASSPSDTNTEAFF
TRBV4-1	TRBJ2-5	CASSQDLRVGPETQYF
TRBV7-8	TRBJ1-1	CASSLGQGREAFF
TRBV27	TRBJ2-3	CASSNLAGATDTQYF
TRBV2	TRBJ1-4	CASSGGGRNEKLFF
TRBV7-9	TRBJ2-3	CASSSWTSGTTDTQYF